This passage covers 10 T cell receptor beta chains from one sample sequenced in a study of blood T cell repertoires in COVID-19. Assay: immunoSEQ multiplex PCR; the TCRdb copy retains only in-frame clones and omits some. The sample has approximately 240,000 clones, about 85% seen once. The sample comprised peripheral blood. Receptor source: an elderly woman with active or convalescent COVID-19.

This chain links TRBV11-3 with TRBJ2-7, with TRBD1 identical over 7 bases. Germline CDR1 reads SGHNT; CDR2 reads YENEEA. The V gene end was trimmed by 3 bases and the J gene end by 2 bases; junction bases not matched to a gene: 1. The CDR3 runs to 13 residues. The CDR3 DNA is TGTGCCAGCAGCTTTGACAGGGCCTACGAGCAGTACTTC. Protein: CASSFDRAYEQYF.

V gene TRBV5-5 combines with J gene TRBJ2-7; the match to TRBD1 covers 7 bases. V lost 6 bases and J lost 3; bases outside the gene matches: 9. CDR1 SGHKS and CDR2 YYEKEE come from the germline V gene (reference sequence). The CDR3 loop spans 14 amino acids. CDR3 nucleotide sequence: TGTGCCAGCAACCGACAGGGTATCATCTACGAGCAGTACTTC. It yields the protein CASNRQGIIYEQYF.

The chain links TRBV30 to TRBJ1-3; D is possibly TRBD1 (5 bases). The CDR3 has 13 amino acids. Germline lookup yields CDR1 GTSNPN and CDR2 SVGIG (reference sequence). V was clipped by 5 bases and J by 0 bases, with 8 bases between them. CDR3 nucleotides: TGTGCCTGGCAACAGGTCTCTGGAAACACCATATATTTT. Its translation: CAWQQVSGNTIYF.

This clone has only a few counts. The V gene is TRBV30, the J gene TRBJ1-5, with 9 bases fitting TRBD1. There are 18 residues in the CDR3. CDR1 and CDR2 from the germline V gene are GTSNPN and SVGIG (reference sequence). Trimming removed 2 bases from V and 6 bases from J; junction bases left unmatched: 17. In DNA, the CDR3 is TGTGCCTGGAGTATAGGGGGGTTGGGACAGGGTAGTTCTCAGCCCCAGCATTTT. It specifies CAWSIGGLGQGSSQPQHF.

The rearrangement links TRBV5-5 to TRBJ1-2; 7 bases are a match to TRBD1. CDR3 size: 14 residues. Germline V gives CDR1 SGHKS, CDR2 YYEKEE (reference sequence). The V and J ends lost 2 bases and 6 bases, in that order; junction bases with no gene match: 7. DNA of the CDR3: TGTGCCAGCAGCTTACAAGGGGGCACGAATGGCTACACCTTC. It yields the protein CASSLQGGTNGYTF.

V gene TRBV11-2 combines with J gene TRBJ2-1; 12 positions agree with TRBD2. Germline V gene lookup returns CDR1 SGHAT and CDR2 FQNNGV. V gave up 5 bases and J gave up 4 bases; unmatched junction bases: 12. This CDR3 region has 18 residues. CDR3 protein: CASSPQAGLAGLYNEQFF. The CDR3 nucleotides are TGTGCCAGCAGCCCCCAGGCAGGACTAGCGGGGTTATACAATGAGCAGTTCTTC.

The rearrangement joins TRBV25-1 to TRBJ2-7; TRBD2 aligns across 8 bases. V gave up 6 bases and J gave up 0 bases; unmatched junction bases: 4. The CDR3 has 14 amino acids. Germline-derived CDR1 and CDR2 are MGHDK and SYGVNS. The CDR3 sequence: CASRDSGASYEQYF. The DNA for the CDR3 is TGTGCCAGCAGGGATAGCGGGGCCTCCTACGAGCAGTACTTC.

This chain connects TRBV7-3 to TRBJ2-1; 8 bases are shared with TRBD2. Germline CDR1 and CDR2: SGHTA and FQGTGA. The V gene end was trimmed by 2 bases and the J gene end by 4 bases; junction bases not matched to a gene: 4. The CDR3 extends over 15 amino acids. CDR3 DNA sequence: TGTGCCAGCAGCTTATCACAGCGGGGGTACAATGAGCAGTTCTTC. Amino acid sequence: CASSLSQRGYNEQFF. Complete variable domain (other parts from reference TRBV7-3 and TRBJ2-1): GAGVSQTPSNKVTEKGKYVELRCDPISGHTALYWYRQSLGQGPEFLIYFQGTGAADDSGLPNDRFFAVRPEGSVSTLKIQRTERGDSAVYLCASSLSQRGYNEQFFGPGTRLTVL.

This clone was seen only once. The CDR3 loop is CSVEDDRDGLGYTF. CDR3 coding DNA: TGCAGCGTTGAAGACGACAGGGATGGCTTGGGCTACACCTTC. The V and J genes are TRBV29-1 and TRBJ1-2; TRBD1 matches 7 bases. The CDR3 contains 14 residues. CDR1 and CDR2 (germline): SQVTM, ANQGSEA. V trimming: 0 bases; J trimming: 8 bases; junction bases outside the gene matches: 9.

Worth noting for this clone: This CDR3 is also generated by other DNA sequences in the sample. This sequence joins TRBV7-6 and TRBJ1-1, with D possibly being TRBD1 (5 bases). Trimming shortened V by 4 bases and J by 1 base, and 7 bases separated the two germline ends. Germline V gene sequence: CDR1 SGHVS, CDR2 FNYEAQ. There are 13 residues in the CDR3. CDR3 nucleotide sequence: TGTGCCAGCAGCTCGGACACGAACACTGAAGCTTTCTTT. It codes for CASSSDTNTEAFF. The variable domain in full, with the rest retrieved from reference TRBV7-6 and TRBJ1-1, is GAGVSQSPRYKVTKRGQDVALRCDPISGHVSLYWYRQALGQGPEFLTYFNYEAQQDKSGLPNDRFSAERPEGSISTLTIQRTEQRDSAMYRCASSSDTNTEAFFGQGTRLTVV.